Listed below are T cell receptor beta chains from one sample, sequenced in a study of T-cell memory formation after mild COVID-19. TCRdb processed the 5' RACE reads anew with MiXCR; each CDR3 protein has one entry. The sample carries roughly 320,000 distinct CDR3 sequences, around 27% recorded once. Sequencing used PBMCs or a T cell subset sorted from them (not recorded which). These receptors were collected from an adult woman who had mild COVID-19 (a few samples of this study predate the infection). Cell type and time point are not known. The CDR3 runs from the conserved cysteine through the conserved F or W. Each record gives: V gene, J gene, D gene, CDR3 length, clone size, CDR3 DNA, CDR3 protein. A D gene is named only where the DNA matches it firmly. Rows may omit the clone size; those that give it use once, few, many or a size class.

TRBV25-1	TRBJ2-2	-	15	many	TGTGCCAGCAGTGAATCCACCGGCGGGGCCGGGGAGCTGTTTTTT	CASSESTGGAGELFF
TRBV29-1	TRBJ1-1	TRBD1	12	-	TGCAGCGTTGAGTCACAGGGGGCTGAAGCTTTCTTT	CSVESQGAEAFF
TRBV6-6	TRBJ1-5	TRBD1	15	few	TGTGCCAGCAGTCCGGGACAGGGGGTTAATCAGCCCCAGCATTTT	CASSPGQGVNQPQHF
TRBV6-1	TRBJ1-2	-	13	-	TGTGCCAGCAGGATCGGGACGGACTATGGCTACACCTTC	CASRIGTDYGYTF
TRBV12-3/TRBV12-4	TRBJ2-7	-	14	-	TGTGCCAGCAGTTTGGGGGGCAGAAGGTACGAGCAGTACTTC	CASSLGGRRYEQYF
TRBV6-2/TRBV6-3	TRBJ2-1	-	20	few	TGTGCCAGCAGGCCGATGATCCCCAGACAGATAACTACCTCCTACAATGAGCAGTTCTTC	CASRPMIPRQITTSYNEQFF
TRBV4-2	TRBJ2-7	-	16	few	TGTGCCAGCAGCCAAGAGTTGGGGGGCCAGATCTACGAGCAGTACTTC	CASSQELGGQIYEQYF
TRBV7-6	TRBJ2-1	TRBD2	15	once	TGTGCCAGCAGCATGACTAGCGGGAGCTACAATGAGCAGTTCTTC	CASSMTSGSYNEQFF
TRBV10-3	TRBJ2-7	TRBD2	15	-	TGTGCCATCATGGGGGCTAGCGGGGGCTCCTACGAGCAGTACTTC	CAIMGASGGSYEQYF
TRBV3-1	TRBJ2-2	-	12	-	TGTGCCAGCAGCCAAGACCCCGGGGAGCTGTTTTTT	CASSQDPGELFF
TRBV20-1	TRBJ1-2	-	17	few	TGCAGTGCTAGAGATCGAGGATTTTCCCATATCTCCTATGGCTACACCTTC	CSARDRGFSHISYGYTF
TRBV30	TRBJ2-2	-	13	many	TGTGCCTGGAGCAATGTGGGAGGCCGGGAGCTGTTTTTT	CAWSNVGGRELFF
TRBV7-3	TRBJ2-2	TRBD2	16	few	TGTGCCAGCACCCCTTTCGCGGGAGGTGGGGCCGGGGAGCTGTTTTTT	CASTPFAGGGAGELFF
TRBV5-1	TRBJ2-7	TRBD2	16	-	TGCGCCAGCAGCGATTTCACTAGCGGGGGACCCTACGAGCAGTACTTC	CASSDFTSGGPYEQYF
TRBV7-8	TRBJ2-1	-	15	-	TGTGCCAGCAGAGTACCGGGACAACGTAATAATGAGCAGTTCTTC	CASRVPGQRNNEQFF
TRBV7-2	TRBJ2-3	-	16	few	TGTGCCAGCAGCGTTAGCGGCCCCCTGAGCACAGATACGCAGTATTTT	CASSVSGPLSTDTQYF
TRBV7-2	TRBJ2-7	TRBD2	18	-	TGTGCCAGCAGCCCATCCCAGACTAGCGGGAGGGCCCGCTACGAGCAGTACTTC	CASSPSQTSGRARYEQYF
TRBV4-3	TRBJ1-1	-	16	-	TGCGCCAGCAGCCAAGGAGAAGGAGAAGGGGGTACCGAAGCTTTCTTT	CASSQGEGEGGTEAFF
TRBV12-3/TRBV12-4	TRBJ1-3	-	16	-	TGTGCCAGCAGAAAGCTAACAACTATCTCTGGAAACACCATATATTTT	CASRKLTTISGNTIYF
TRBV28	TRBJ1-1	-	13	few	TGTGCCAGCAGTTTGGTCCTGAACACTGAAGCTTTCTTT	CASSLVLNTEAFF
TRBV5-1	TRBJ2-7	TRBD1	16	few	TGCGCCAGCAGCTTGGCGTCTCCGGGACAGCCCTACGAGCAGTACTTC	CASSLASPGQPYEQYF
TRBV24-1	TRBJ1-2	-	13	-	TGTGCCACCAGTGAACCCGGACGGCATGGCTACACCTTC	CATSEPGRHGYTF
TRBV10-3	TRBJ2-2	-	15	-	TGTGCCATCAGTACCGGGACAACGAACACCGGGGAGCTGTTTTTT	CAISTGTTNTGELFF
TRBV11-2	TRBJ2-7	-	13	few	TGTGCCAGCAGCTTACAGGAACACTACGAGCAGTACTTC	CASSLQEHYEQYF
TRBV6-5	TRBJ2-7	-	12	few	TGTGCCAGCAGTAAGAGAGACGGAGAGCAGTACTTC	CASSKRDGEQYF
TRBV30	TRBJ1-2	-	15	-	TGTGCCTGGAGCCCCACCCCTGGGGTTGCCTATGGCTACACCTTC	CAWSPTPGVAYGYTF
TRBV4-3	TRBJ2-6	TRBD1	19	-	TGCGCCAGCAGCCAAGATCTTTTGCGGCAGGGGGCGTCCCTTAACGTCCTGACTTTC	CASSQDLLRQGASLNVLTF
TRBV7-2	TRBJ2-1	TRBD2	14	few	TGTGCCAGCAGCACCGGGACTAGCATCGCTGAGCAGTTCTTC	CASSTGTSIAEQFF
TRBV6-5	TRBJ2-5	-	15	-	TGTGCCAGCAGTTATAAGGGGGGGGAGTTATCGAGCCAGTACTTC	CASSYKGGELSSQYF
TRBV18	TRBJ1-4	TRBD1	17	-	TGTGCCAGCTCATCCCTACCGGGACAGCAAAACAATGAAAAACTGTTTTTT	CASSSLPGQQNNEKLFF
TRBV5-1	TRBJ2-7	-	16	few	TGCGCCAGCAGCCCGGTAGCACGGGCAGCATCCTACGAGCAGTACTTC	CASSPVARAASYEQYF
TRBV12-3/TRBV12-4	TRBJ2-5	TRBD1	16	-	TGTGCCAGCAGTTTAGCAGGACAGGGAAAACAAGAGACCCAGTACTTC	CASSLAGQGKQETQYF
TRBV5-1	TRBJ1-2	-	15	once	TGCGCCAGCAGCCCTGGGGGATCCGTGGGCTATGGCTACACCTTC	CASSPGGSVGYGYTF
TRBV6-1	TRBJ1-4	-	18	-	TGTGCCAGCAGTGAGAATGGGAGGGGGATTTTGTTGCCTGAAAAACTGTTTTTT	CASSENGRGILLPEKLFF
TRBV10-3	TRBJ2-6	-	18	few	TGTGCCATCAGTGAGGGTCCCCTTCCTTCCGACGGGGCCAACGTCCTGACTTTC	CAISEGPLPSDGANVLTF
TRBV6-5	TRBJ2-5	TRBD1	17	-	TGTGCCAGCAGTACAGACACCCCGGGACAGGGATTGGAGACCCAGTACTTC	CASSTDTPGQGLETQYF
TRBV7-9	TRBJ1-2	TRBD1	16	-	TGTGCCAGCAGCTTAGGTGGGACAGGGGCCGGAGTTGGCTACACCTTC	CASSLGGTGAGVGYTF
TRBV4-3	TRBJ2-7	TRBD2	16	-	TGCGCCAGCAGCCAAGATGGAGCAGCGGGATGGGACGAGCAGTACTTC	CASSQDGAAGWDEQYF
TRBV7-3	TRBJ2-5	-	17	-	TGTGCCAGCAGCTTAGCCGGATGGGACACCGGTGGACAGACCCAGTACTTC	CASSLAGWDTGGQTQYF
TRBV12-3/TRBV12-4	TRBJ2-3	-	12	-	TGTGCCAGCCTAAAACTGGCAGATACGCAGTATTTT	CASLKLADTQYF
TRBV6-5	TRBJ2-7	-	13	few	TGTGCCAGCAGTTACGGGTCAACCTACGAGCAGTACTTC	CASSYGSTYEQYF
TRBV7-2	TRBJ2-7	TRBD2	14	-	TGTGCCAGCAGCATGACTAGCGGGGCATACGAGCAGTACTTC	CASSMTSGAYEQYF
TRBV12-3/TRBV12-4	TRBJ2-4	-	12	-	TGTGCCACTAAGGGGGACACCTCAGAAGGGGACTTC	CATKGDTSEGDF